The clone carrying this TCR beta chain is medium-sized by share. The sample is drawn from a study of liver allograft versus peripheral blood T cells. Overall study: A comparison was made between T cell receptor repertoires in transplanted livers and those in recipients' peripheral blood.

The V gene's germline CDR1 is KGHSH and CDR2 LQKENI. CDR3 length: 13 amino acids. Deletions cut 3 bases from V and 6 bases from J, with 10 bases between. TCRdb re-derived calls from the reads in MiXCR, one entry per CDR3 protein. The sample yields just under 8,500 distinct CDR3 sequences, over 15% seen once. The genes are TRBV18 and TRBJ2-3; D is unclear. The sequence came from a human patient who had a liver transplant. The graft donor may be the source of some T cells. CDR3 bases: TGTGCCAGCTCACCCGCTAAAGCGGATACGCAGTATTTT. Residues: CASSPAKADTQYF.